This T cell receptor (beta chain) comes out of a study of vaccination and CD4 T cells after COVID-19. Whole-study results and caveats: A nonsignificant rise from roughly 22 to 38 was seen in the median number of SARS-CoV-2-reactive clonotypes.

Germline loops: CDR1 MNHEY, CDR2 SMNVEV (reference sequence). The CDR3 covers 12 residues. The junction had 3 bases not matched to a gene; V was cut back by 5 bases and J by 8 bases. With respect to this clonotype: Its antigen remains unknown.

Cultured CD4+ T cell DNA was sequenced using the Oncomine TCR Beta short-read assay. Genomic DNA was extracted from cultured CD4+ T cells. TCRdb fed the PCR reads into MiXCR, producing one record per CDR3 protein. Altogether around 13,000 distinct CDR3 sequences are present, around two fifths being singletons, with the ten largest covering roughly 14%. Documented treatment: approximately nine-day PBMC culture with coronavirus spike peptide pools or control peptides (ViraFEST assay). This TCR was sampled from a human donor who had recovered from COVID-19. The rearrangement uses TRBV27 and TRBJ1-2; 9 bases match TRBD1. Sequencing used CD4+ T cells from blood, cultured in vitro. DNA of the CDR3: TGTGCCAGCAGTCAGGGACAGGGCGGCTACACCTTC. Amino acids: CASSQGQGGYTF.